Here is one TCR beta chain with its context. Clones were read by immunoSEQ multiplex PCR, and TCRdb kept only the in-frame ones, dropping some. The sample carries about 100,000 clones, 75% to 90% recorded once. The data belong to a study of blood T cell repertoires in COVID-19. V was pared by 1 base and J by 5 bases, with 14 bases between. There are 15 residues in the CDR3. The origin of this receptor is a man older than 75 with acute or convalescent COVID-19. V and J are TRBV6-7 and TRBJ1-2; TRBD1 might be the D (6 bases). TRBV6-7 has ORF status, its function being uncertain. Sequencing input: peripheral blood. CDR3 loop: CASSYLGRGVYGYTF. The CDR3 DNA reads TGTGCCAGCAGTTACTTGGGGAGGGGGGTTTATGGCTACACCTTC.